This TCR beta chain was recovered during a study of T-cell memory formation after mild COVID-19. Study-wide background: The TCR clusters were mostly specific to one donor.

TCRdb passed the 5' RACE reads through MiXCR, listing each CDR3 protein once. There are a few hundred thousand distinct CDR3 sequences in the sample; 15% to 20% occur only once, and about 22% lies in the top ten. CDR1 and CDR2 (germline): WSHSY, SAAADI. The CDR3 has 14 residues. After removal of 6 bases from V and 4 bases from J, the junction contained 4 bases not matched to a gene. The study, taken as a whole, reports: CD4+ bias marked clones expanding day 15 to 37, unlike balanced contracting clones. Nothing showed for sure that second-wave clones peaking on day 37 were SARS-CoV-2 specific.

As for this clonotype: What it recognizes is unknown.

The chain couples TRBV10-2 to TRBJ2-3; the match to TRBD2 covers 10 bases. This sequence originates from a man aged 18 to 30 who had mild COVID-19 (a few samples of this study predate the infection). Cell type and time point are not known. The material sequenced was PBMCs or a T cell subset sorted from them (not recorded which). The CDR3 DNA sequence: TGCGCCAGCAGGCCAGCGGGGGGGCCAGATACGCAGTATTTT. This sequence encodes CASRPAGGPDTQYF.